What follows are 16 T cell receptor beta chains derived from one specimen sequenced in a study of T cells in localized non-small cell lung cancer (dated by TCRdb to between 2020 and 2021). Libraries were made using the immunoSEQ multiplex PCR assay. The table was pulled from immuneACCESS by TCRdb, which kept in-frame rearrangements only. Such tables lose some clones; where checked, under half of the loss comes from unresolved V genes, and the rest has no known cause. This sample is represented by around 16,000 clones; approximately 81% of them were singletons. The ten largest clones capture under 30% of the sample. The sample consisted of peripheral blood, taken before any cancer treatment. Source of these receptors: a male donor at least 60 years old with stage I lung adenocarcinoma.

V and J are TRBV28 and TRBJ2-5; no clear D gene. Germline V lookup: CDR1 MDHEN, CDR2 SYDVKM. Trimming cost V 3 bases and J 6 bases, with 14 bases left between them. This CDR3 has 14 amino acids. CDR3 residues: CASSFMDRAKTQYF. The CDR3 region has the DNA TGTGCCAGCAGTTTTATGGACCGAGCGAAGACCCAGTACTTC.

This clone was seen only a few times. CDR3 amino acids: CAWTPQGNEQFF. The DNA of the CDR3 is TGTGCCTGGACTCCACAGGGCAATGAGCAGTTCTTC. The chain is built from TRBV30 and TRBJ2-1; maybe TRBD1 (6 bases). Germline V gives CDR1 GTSNPN, CDR2 SVGIG (reference sequence). The CDR3 loop spans 12 amino acids. The germline V and J ends were trimmed by 4 bases and 6 bases, with 10 bases remaining between them.

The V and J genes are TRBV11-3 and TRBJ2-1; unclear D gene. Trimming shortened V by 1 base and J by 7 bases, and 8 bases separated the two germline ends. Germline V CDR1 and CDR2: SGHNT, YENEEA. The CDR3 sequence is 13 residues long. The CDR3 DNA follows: TGTGCCAGCAGCTTAGGTTTGGCGAATGAGCAGTTCTTC. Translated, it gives CASSLGLANEQFF.

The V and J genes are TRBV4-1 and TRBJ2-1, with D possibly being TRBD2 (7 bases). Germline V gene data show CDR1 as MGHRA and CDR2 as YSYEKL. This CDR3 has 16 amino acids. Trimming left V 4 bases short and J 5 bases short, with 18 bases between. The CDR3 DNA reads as TGCGCCAGCAGCCTTTTAGTAGGGGGGGCGAACAATGAGCAGTTCTTC. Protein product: CASSLLVGGANNEQFF.

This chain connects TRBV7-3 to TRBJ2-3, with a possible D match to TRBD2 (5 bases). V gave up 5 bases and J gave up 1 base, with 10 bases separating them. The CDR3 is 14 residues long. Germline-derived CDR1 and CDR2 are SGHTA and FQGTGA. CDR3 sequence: CASSPGLGTDTQYF. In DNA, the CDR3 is TGTGCCAGCAGCCCTGGACTCGGCACAGATACGCAGTATTTT.

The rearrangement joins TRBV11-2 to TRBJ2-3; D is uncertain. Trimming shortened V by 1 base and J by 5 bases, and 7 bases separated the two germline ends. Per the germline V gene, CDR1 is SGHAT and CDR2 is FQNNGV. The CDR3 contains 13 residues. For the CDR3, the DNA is TGTGCCAGCAGCTTAGTCCCGCTAGATACGCAGTATTTT. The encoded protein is CASSLVPLDTQYF.

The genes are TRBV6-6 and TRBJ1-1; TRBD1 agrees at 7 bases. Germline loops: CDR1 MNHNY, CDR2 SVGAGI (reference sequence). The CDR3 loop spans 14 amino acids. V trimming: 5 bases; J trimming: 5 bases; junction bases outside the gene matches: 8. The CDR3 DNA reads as TGTGCCAGCAGTGCCGCAGGGGGAGAAACTGAAGCTTTCTTT. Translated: CASSAAGGETEAFF.

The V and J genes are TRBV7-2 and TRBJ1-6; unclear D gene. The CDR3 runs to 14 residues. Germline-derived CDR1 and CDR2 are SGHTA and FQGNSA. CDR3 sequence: CAAGVALPNSPLHF. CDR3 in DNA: TGTGCGGCCGGAGTGGCCCTTCCTAATTCACCCCTCCACTTT. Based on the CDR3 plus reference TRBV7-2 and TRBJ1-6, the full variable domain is GAGVSQSPSNKVTEKGKDVELRCDPISGHTALYWYRQSLGQGLEFLIYFQGNSAPDKSGLPSDRFSAERTGGSVSTLTIQRTQQEDSAVYLCAAGVALPNSPLHFGNGTRLTVT.

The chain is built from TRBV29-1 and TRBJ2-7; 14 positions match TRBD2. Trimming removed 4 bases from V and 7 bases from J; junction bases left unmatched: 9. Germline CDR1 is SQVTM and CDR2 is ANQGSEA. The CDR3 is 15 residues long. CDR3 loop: CSVALTSGRAGEQYF. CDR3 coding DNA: TGCAGCGTTGCCCTGACTAGCGGGAGGGCAGGGGAGCAGTACTTC.

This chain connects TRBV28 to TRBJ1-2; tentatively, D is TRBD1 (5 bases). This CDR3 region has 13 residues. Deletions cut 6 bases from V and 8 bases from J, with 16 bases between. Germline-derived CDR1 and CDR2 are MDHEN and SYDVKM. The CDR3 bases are TGTGCCAGCAGCCCCGGGGGGGTCCGAGGCTACACCTTC. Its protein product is CASSPGGVRGYTF.

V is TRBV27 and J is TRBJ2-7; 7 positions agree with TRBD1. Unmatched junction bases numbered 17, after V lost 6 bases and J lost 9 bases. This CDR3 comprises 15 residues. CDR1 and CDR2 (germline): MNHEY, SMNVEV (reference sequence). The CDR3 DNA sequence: TGTGCCAGCAGGCGGACAGGTCTCGAGGGGAGCGCGCAGTACTTC. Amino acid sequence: CASRRTGLEGSAQYF.

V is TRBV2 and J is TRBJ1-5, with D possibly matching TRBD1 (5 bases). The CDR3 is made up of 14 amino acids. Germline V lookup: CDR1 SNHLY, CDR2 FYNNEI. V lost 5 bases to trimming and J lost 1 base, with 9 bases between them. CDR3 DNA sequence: TGTGCCAGCAGTCGACAGTCAAGCAATCAGCCCCAGCATTTT. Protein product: CASSRQSSNQPQHF.

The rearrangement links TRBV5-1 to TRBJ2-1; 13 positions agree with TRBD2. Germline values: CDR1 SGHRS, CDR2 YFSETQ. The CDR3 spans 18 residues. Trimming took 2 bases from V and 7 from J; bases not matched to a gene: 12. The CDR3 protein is CASSFLKLAGGPSNEQFF. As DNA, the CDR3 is TGCGCCAGCAGCTTCCTGAAACTAGCGGGAGGGCCTTCAAATGAGCAGTTCTTC.

Written as DNA, the CDR3 is TGCGCCAGCAGCTTGGCTTGGGCGGAAGGGAATTCACCCCTCCACTTT. Its protein is CASSLAWAEGNSPLHF. The chain is built from TRBV5-1 and TRBJ1-6, with D uncertain. The CDR3 covers 16 residues. With 0 bases removed from V and 7 bases from J, the gap between germline ends came to 14 bases. Germline V CDR1 and CDR2: SGHRS, YFSETQ.

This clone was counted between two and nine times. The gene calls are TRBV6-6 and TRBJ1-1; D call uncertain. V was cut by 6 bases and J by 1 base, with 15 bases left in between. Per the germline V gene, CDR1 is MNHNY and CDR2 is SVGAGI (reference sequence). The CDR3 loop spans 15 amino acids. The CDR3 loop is CASRLRPKSNTEAFF. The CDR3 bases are TGTGCCAGCAGACTTAGACCGAAGTCGAACACTGAAGCTTTCTTT.

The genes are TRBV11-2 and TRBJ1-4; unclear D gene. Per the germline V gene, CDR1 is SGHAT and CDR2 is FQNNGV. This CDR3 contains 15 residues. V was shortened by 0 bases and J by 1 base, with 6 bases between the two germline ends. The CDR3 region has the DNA TGTGCCAGCAGCTTAGAGTGGGGAACTAATGAAAAACTGTTTTTT. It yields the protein CASSLEWGTNEKLFF.